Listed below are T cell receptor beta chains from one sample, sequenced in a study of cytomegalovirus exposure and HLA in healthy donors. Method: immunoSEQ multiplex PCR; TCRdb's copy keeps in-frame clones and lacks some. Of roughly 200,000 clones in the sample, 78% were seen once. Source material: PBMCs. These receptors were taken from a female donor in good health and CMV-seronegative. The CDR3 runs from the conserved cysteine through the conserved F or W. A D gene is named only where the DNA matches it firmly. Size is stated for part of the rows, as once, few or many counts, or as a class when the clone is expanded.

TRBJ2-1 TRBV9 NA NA CASSPSLATYNEQFF TGTGCCAGCAGCCCCTCCCTAGCGACCTACAATGAGCAGTTCTTC
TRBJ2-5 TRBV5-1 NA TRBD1 CASSPNTGGGETQYF TGCGCCAGCAGCCCTAATACAGGGGGCGGGGAGACCCAGTACTTC
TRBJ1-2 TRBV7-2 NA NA CASSPGWAPNYGYTF TGTGCCAGCAGCCCTGGGTGGGCGCCTAACTATGGCTACACCTTC
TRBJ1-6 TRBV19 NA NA CASSIETVVRSGSPLHF TGTGCCAGTAGTATAGAAACCGTGGTCCGATCGGGGTCACCCCTCCACTTT
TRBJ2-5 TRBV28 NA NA CASSLVGGAGETQYF TGTGCCAGCAGTTTAGTAGGAGGGGCTGGAGAGACCCAGTACTTC
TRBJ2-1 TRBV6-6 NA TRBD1 CASRGGLGYNEQFF TGTGCCAGCAGAGGGGGCTTGGGGTACAATGAGCAGTTCTTC
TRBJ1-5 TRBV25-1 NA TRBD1 CASTLGTGVPNQPQHF TGTGCCAGCACGTTGGGGACAGGGGTTCCCAATCAGCCCCAGCATTTT
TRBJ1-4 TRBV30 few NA CAWSIGVREKLFF TGTGCCTGGAGTATAGGGGTTAGGGAAAAACTGTTTTTT
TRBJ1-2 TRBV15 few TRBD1 CATSRENRGGYTF TGTGCCACCAGCAGAGAAAACAGGGGTGGCTACACCTTC
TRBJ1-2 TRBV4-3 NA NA CASSQVGQYGYTF TGCGCCAGCAGCCAGGTTGGGCAATATGGCTACACCTTC
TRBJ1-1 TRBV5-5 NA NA CASSLNGLNTEAFF TGTGCCAGCAGCTTAAACGGTTTAAACACTGAAGCTTTCTTT
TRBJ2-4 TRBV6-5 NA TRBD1 CASSRTGGIQYF TGTGCCAGCAGCAGAACAGGGGGCATTCAGTACTTC
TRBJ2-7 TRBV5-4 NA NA CASSSGGTYEQYF TGTGCCAGCAGCTCCGGCGGGACCTACGAGCAGTACTTC
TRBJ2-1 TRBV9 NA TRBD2 CASSEGTSGANEQFF TGTGCCAGCAGCGAGGGGACTAGCGGGGCCAATGAGCAGTTCTTC
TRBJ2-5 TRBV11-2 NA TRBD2 CASSLTGGGKETQYF TGTGCCAGCAGCCTAACGGGGGGTGGAAAAGAGACCCAGTACTTC
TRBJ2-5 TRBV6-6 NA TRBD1 CASSTRQGAIETQYF TGTGCCAGCAGTACCAGACAGGGGGCCATCGAGACCCAGTACTTC
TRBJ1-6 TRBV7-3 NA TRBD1 CASSSDRDNSPLHF TGTGCCAGCAGCTCCGACAGGGACAATTCACCCCTCCACTTT
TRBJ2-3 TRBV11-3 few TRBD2 CASSWTSGGYTDTQYF TGTGCCAGCAGCTGGACTAGCGGGGGGTATACAGATACGCAGTATTTT
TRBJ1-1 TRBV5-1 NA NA CASSLRGETEAFF TGCGCCAGCAGCCTTCGGGGGGAGACTGAAGCTTTCTTT
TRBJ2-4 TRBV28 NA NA CASSAGTRENIQYF TGTGCCAGCAGTGCCGGGACAAGGGAAAACATTCAGTACTTC
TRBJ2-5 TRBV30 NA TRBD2 CAWIRLAGETQYF TGTGCCTGGATAAGGCTAGCGGGAGAGACCCAGTACTTC
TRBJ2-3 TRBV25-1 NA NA CASSEYFVGTDTQYF TGTGCCAGCAGTGAATACTTCGTAGGCACAGATACGCAGTATTTT
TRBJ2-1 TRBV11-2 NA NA CASSLAPGEYNEQFF TGTGCCAGCAGCTTAGCGCCAGGGGAATACAATGAGCAGTTCTTC
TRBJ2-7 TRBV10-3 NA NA CAISESGGTDYEQYF TGTGCCATCAGTGAGTCAGGCGGGACAGACTACGAGCAGTACTTC
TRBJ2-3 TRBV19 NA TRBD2 CASSILPGRAGTDTQYF TGTGCCAGTAGTATACTCCCCGGGAGGGCGGGGACAGATACGCAGTATTTT